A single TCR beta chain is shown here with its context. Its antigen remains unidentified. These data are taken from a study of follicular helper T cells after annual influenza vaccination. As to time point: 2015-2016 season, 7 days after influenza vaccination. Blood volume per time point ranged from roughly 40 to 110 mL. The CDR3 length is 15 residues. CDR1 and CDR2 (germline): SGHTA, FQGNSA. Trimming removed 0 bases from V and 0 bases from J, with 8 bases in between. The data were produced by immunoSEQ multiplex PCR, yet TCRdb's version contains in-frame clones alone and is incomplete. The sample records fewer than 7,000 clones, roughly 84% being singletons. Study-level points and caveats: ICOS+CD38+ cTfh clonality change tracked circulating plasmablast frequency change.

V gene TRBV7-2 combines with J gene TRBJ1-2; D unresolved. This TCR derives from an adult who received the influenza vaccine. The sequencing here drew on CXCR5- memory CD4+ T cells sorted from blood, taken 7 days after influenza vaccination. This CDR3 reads CASSLAQQPNYGYTF. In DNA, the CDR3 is TGTGCCAGCAGCTTAGCCCAACAGCCTAACTATGGCTACACCTTC. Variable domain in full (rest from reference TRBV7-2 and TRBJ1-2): GAGVSQSPSNKVTEKGKDVELRCDPISGHTALYWYRQSLGQGLEFLIYFQGNSAPDKSGLPSDRFSAERTGGSVSTLTIQRTQQEDSAVYLCASSLAQQPNYGYTFGSGTRLTVV.